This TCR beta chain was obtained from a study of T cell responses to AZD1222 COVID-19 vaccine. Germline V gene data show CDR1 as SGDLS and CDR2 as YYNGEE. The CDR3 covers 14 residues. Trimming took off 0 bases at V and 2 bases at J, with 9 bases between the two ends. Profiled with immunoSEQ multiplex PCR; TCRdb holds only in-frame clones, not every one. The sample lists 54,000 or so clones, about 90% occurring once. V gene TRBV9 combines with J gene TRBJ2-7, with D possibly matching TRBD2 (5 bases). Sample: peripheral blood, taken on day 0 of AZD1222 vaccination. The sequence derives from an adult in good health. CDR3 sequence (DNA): TGTGCCAGCAGCGTAGGTGGGAGCGCCTACGAGCAGTACTTC. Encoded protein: CASSVGGSAYEQYF. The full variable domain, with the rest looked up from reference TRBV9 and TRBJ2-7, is DSGVTQTPKHLITATGQRVTLRCSPRSGDLSVYWYQQSLDQGLQFLIQYYNGEERAKGNILERFSAQQFPDLHSELNLSSLELGDSALYFCASSVGGSAYEQYFGPGTRLTVT.